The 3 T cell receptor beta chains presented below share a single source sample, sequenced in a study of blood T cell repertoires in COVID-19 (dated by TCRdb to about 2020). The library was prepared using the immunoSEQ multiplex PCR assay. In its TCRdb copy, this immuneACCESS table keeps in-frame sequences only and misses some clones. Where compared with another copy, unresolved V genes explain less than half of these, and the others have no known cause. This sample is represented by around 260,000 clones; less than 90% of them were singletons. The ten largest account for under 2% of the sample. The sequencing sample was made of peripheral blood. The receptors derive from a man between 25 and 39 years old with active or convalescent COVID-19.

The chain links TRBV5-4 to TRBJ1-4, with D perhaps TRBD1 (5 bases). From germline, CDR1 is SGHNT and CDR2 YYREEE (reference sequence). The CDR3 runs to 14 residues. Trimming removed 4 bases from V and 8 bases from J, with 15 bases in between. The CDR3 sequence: CASSEQGSREKLFF. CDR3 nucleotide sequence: TGTGCCAGCAGCGAGCAGGGATCAAGAGAAAAACTGTTTTTT.

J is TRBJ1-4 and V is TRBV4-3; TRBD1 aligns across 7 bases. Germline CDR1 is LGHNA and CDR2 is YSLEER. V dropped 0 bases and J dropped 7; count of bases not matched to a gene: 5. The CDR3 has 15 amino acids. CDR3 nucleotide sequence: TGCGCCAGCAGCCAAGAGAGGGGGCGGCGTGAAAAACTGTTTTTT. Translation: CASSQERGRREKLFF.

The CDR3 DNA reads TGCGCCAGCAGTCATCGTCCGAGGACAGGGATCCATGGCTACACCTTC. This sequence encodes CASSHRPRTGIHGYTF. The chain carries TRBV23-1 and TRBJ1-2, with TRBD1 matching 8 bases. TRBV23-1 is labeled an ORF, and its function is uncertain. The CDR3 is made up of 16 amino acids. The V and J ends lost 3 bases and 6 bases, in that order; junction bases with no gene match: 12.